This TCR beta chain stems from a study of cytomegalovirus exposure and HLA in healthy donors. Whole-study results and caveats: Association of a missense DCLRE1C variant with TCR beta V- and J-gene trimming was reported in a later analysis. Per published reports, the classifier diagnosed cytomegalovirus status with high specificity and sensitivity.

PCR employed 60 Vbeta and 13 Jbeta primers. Some clones are missing from TCRdb's copy, which holds only in-frame ones; the method was immunoSEQ multiplex PCR. Among more than 200,000 clones listed, approximately 70% were seen once. This clone was seen more than once but under ten times. What it binds is not known. This receptor was identified in a man in his forties in good health and CMV-seropositive. The sample taken for sequencing was PBMCs.

The CDR3 region is CASSLTFGRMNTGELFF. For the CDR3, the DNA is TGTGCCAGCAGCTTAACGTTTGGCAGGATGAACACCGGGGAGCTGTTTTTT. This chain links TRBV7-3 with TRBJ2-2; D is ambiguous. With 0 bases removed from V and 1 base from J, the gap between germline ends came to 12 bases. Germline assignment: CDR1 SGHTA and CDR2 FQGTGA. The CDR3 contains 17 residues.